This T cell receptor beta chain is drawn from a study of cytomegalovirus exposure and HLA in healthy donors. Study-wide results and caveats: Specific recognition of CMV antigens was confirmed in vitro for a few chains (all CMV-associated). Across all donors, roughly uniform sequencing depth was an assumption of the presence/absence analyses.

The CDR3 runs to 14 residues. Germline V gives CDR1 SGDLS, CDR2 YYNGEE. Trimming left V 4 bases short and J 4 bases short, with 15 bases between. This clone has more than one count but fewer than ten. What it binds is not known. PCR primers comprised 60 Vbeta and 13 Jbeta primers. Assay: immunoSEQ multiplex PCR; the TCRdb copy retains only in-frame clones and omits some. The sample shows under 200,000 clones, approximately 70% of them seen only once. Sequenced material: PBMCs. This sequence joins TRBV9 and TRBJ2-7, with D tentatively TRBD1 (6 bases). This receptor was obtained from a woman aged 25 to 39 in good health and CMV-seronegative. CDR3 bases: TGTGCCAGCAGCCTGGGGGCGGAGAGGTACGAGCAGTACTTC. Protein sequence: CASSLGAERYEQYF.